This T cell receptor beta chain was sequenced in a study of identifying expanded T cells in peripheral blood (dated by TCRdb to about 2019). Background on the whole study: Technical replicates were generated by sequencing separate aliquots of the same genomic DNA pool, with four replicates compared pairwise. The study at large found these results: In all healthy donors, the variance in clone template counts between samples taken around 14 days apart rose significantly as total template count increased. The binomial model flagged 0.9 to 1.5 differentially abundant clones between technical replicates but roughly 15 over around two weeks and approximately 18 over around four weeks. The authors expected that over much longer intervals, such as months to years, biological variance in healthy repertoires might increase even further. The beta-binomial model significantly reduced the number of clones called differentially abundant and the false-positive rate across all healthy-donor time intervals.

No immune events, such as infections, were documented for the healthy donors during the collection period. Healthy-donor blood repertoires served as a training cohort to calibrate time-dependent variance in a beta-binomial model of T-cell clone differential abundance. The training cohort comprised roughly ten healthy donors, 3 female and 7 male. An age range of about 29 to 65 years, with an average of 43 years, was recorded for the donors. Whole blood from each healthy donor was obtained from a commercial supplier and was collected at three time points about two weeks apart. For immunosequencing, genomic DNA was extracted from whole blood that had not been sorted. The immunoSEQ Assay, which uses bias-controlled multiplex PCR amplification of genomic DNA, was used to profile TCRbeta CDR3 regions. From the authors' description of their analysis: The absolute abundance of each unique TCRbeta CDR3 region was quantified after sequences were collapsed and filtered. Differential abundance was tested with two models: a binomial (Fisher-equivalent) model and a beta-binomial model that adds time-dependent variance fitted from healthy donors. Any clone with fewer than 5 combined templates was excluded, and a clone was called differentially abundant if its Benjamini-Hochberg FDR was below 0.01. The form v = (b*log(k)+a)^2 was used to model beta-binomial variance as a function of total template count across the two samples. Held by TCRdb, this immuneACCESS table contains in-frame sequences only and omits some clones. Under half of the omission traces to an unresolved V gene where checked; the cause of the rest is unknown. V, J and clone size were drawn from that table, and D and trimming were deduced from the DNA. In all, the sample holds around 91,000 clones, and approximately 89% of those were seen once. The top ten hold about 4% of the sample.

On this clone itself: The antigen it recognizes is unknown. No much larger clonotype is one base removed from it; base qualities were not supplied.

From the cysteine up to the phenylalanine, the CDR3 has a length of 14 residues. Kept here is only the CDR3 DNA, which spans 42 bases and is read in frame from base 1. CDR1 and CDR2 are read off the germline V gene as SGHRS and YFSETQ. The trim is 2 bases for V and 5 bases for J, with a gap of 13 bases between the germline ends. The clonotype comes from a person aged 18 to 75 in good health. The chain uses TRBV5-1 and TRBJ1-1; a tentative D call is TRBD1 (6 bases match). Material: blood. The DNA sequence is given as TGCGCCAGCAGCTTAGGGGGGATTCAAACTGAAGCTTTCTTT. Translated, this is CASSLGGIQTEAFF.